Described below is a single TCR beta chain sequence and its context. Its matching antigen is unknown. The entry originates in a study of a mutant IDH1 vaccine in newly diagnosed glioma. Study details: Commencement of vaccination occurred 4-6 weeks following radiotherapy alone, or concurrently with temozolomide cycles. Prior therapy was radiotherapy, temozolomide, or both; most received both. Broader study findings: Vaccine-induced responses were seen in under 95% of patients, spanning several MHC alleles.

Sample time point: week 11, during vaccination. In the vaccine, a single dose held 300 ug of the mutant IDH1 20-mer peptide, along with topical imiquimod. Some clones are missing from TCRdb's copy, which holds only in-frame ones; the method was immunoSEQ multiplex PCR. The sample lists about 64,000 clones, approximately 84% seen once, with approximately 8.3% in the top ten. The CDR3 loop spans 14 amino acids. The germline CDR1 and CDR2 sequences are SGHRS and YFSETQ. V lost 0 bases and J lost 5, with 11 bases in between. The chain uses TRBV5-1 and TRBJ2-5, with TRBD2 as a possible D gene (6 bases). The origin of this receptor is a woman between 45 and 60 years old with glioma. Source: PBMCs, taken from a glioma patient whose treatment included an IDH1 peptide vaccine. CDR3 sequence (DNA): TGCGCCAGCAGCTTGGGAGCCGCGGGGGAGACCCAGTACTTC. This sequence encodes CASSLGAAGETQYF.